These 2 T cell receptor beta chains originate from one sample sequenced in a study of Ad26.COV2.S vaccination and SARS-CoV-2 variants. Clones were read by immunoSEQ multiplex PCR, and TCRdb kept only the in-frame ones, dropping some. Here the sample spans over 250,000 clones, around 87% being singletons. This sample's treatment: around 19 received Ad26.COV2.S at low or high dose, single or two shots; about 5 received placebo; per-sample allocation not given. Vaccine and placebo recipients were sampled on day 63 after the first injection. Sequenced material: peripheral blood, taken in a trial of Ad26.COV2.S vaccine versus placebo. The receptors shown here come from a person between 18 and 65 years old who received the Ad26.COV2.S COVID-19 vaccine or a placebo.

The chain is built from TRBV9 and TRBJ2-3; the match to TRBD2 covers 11 bases. Germline CDR1 SGDLS, CDR2 YYNGEE. The CDR3 runs to 15 residues. The J segment lost 1 base and the V segment lost 4 bases, leaving 2 bases of the junction unmatched. This CDR3 is CASSTGLAGTDTQYF. CDR3 nucleotides: TGTGCCAGCAGCACGGGACTAGCGGGCACAGATACGCAGTATTTT.

CDR3 residues: CASSEGLQGGYGYTF. The DNA for the CDR3 is TGTGCCAGCAGTGAAGGCCTACAGGGCGGCTATGGCTACACCTTC. The gene calls are TRBV6-1 and TRBJ1-2; D perhaps matches TRBD1 (6 bases). CDR3 size: 15 residues. Germline CDR1 MNHNS, CDR2 SASEGT. Trimming cost V 1 base and J 4 bases, with 13 bases left between them.